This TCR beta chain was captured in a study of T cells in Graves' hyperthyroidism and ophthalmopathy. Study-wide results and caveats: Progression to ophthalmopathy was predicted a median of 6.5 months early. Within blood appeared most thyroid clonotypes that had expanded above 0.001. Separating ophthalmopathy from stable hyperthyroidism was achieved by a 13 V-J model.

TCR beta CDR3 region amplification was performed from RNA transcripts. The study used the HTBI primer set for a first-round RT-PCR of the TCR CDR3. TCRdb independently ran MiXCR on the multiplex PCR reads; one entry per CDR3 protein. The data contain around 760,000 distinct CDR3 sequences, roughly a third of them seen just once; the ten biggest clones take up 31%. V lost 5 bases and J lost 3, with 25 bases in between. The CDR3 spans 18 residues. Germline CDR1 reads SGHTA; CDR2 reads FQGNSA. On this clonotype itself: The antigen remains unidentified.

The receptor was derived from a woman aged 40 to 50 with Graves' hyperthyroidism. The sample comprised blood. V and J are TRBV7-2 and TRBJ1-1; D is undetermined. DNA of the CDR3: TGTGCCAGCAGCGTATCCGGGCTAAAGAAACTTATGGACACTGAAGCTTTCTTT. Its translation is CASSVSGLKKLMDTEAFF.